This TCR beta chain appears in the sequencing data of a study of CD8+CD57+ T cells in acquired aplastic anemia. Study-wide background: An average of approximately 3.4 ug of DNA was obtained from sorted CD4+ and CD8+ cells. Healthy donor sequencing depth: roughly 10 million CD4+, under 12 million CD8+ reads.

With regard to this clonotype: Its antigen remains unidentified.

Both TCR beta VDJ combination and CDR3 sequence profiling were carried out. Genomic DNA was the template for this profiling. TCRdb used MiXCR to reprocess the reads, holding one entry per CDR3 protein. Counted here are hundreds of thousands of distinct CDR3 sequences, about two thirds occurring once; the ten biggest clones make up under 5%. Study-wide results and limits: Comparison of patients with controls identified around 31 shared CD8+ CDR3 sequences.

Trimming stripped 3 bases from V and 3 bases from J, with 15 bases between. Looked up from germline, CDR1 is LNHNV and CDR2 is YYDKDF (reference sequence). The CDR3 runs to 15 residues. The material sequenced was sorted CD4+, CD8+, or CD8+CD57+ T cells (not recorded which) from PBMCs. The clonotype comes from a human donor in good health, serving as a control. The gene calls are TRBV15 and TRBJ2-7; a possible D gene is TRBD2 (6 bases). This CDR3 reads CATSRDAGGHYEQYF. The CDR3 DNA reads TGTGCCACCAGCAGGGACGCAGGAGGGCACTACGAGCAGTACTTC.